The 30 T cell receptor beta chains below were found in one sample sequenced in a study of cytomegalovirus exposure and HLA in healthy donors. Repertoires were generated with immunoSEQ multiplex PCR, while TCRdb's copy carries only in-frame clones and drops some. Of about 40,000 clones listed, approximately 94% were seen once; the top ten hold over 2%. The sequencing input was PBMCs. These receptors all stem from a woman aged 18-30 years in good health and CMV-seronegative.

J is TRBJ2-1 and V is TRBV5-1; TRBD2 matches at 8 bases. The CDR3 is 14 residues long. V was pared by 3 bases and J by 10 bases, with 9 bases of the junction left unmatched. Germline CDR1 is SGHRS and CDR2 is YFSETQ. In DNA form, the CDR3 reads TGCGCCAGCAGCTCGGGACTAGAGATAGAGGAGCAGTTCTTC. Encoded protein: CASSSGLEIEEQFF.

This chain links TRBV7-9 with TRBJ2-3, with TRBD1 matching over 9 bases. This CDR3 region has 15 residues. V gave up 5 bases and J gave up 4 bases; unmatched junction bases: 7. CDR1 is SEHNR and CDR2 is FQNEAQ in the germline V gene (reference sequence). This CDR3 reads CASSRRRTGADTQYF. The CDR3 DNA is TGTGCCAGCAGCCGACGTCGGACAGGGGCAGATACGCAGTATTTT.

This clone has only one observation. The rearrangement uses TRBV29-1 and TRBJ1-1; D perhaps matches TRBD1 (6 bases). Germline V gives CDR1 SQVTM, CDR2 ANQGSEA. The CDR3 totals 14 residues. Trimming took 1 base from V and 1 from J, leaving 10 bases between them. The CDR3 region has the DNA TGCAGCGTTGAAGGCAGGGGTAAGAACACTGAAGCTTTCTTT. Translating it yields CSVEGRGKNTEAFF.

The CDR3 here is CASSLVGTGSEKLFF. CDR3 bases: TGTGCCAGCAGCTTAGTAGGGACAGGGAGCGAAAAACTGTTTTTT. The rearrangement links TRBV7-2 to TRBJ1-4, with TRBD1 matching 9 bases. CDR1 is SGHTA and CDR2 is FQGNSA in the germline V gene. CDR3 length: 15 residues. V trimming: 1 base; J trimming: 8 bases; junction bases outside the gene matches: 5.

This chain connects TRBV6-1 to TRBJ1-1, with a tentative D call TRBD1 (6 bases). This CDR3 contains 15 residues. Germline V gene data show CDR1 as MNHNS and CDR2 as SASEGT. V lost 3 bases and J lost 5, with 16 bases in between. The CDR3 spells CASSEGALRYTEAFF. For the CDR3, the DNA is TGTGCCAGCAGTGAGGGGGCGCTAAGATATACTGAAGCTTTCTTT.

In this sample, this clone turned up once. The gene calls are TRBV18 and TRBJ1-2; D gene unclear. The CDR3 has 16 amino acids. Per germline, CDR1 KGHSH and CDR2 LQKENI. V was pared by 6 bases and J by 8 bases, with 25 bases between. CDR3 DNA sequence: TGTGCCAGCTCTGTACGGGCAGACGGGGTTGCGGACGGCTACACCTTC. Its translation is CASSVRADGVADGYTF.

V and J are TRBV19 and TRBJ2-1; 7 bases line up with TRBD2. Germline-derived CDR1 and CDR2 are LNHDA and SQIVND (reference sequence). J was trimmed by 9 bases and V by 8 bases; bases with no gene match: 7. The CDR3 runs 12 residues. Here the CDR3 DNA reads TGTGCCAGTTGTACTAGCGTAGGTGAGCAGTTCTTC. Amino acid sequence: CASCTSVGEQFF.

The chain carries TRBV6-1 and TRBJ2-1; possible D gene TRBD2, 5 bases. CDR3 length: 15 residues. The germline V gene has CDR1 MNHNS and CDR2 SASEGT. Trimming took 2 bases from V and 3 from J, leaving 11 bases between them. The CDR3 region is CASSETSNGYNEQFF. DNA of the CDR3: TGTGCCAGCAGTGAAACTAGTAATGGCTACAATGAGCAGTTCTTC.

The chain carries TRBV6-4 and TRBJ1-1; TRBD1 aligns across 8 bases. CDR1 and CDR2 (germline): MRHNA, SNTAGT. J gave up 6 bases and V 7 bases, and 7 bases lay outside the gene matches. The length of the CDR3 is 13 residues. The CDR3 protein is CASKDRETSEAFF. CDR3 DNA: TGTGCCAGCAAGGACAGGGAGACTTCTGAAGCTTTCTTT.

The chain uses TRBV6-6 and TRBJ1-1, with TRBD1 matching 9 bases. The V gene end was trimmed by 4 bases and the J gene end by 5 bases; junction bases not matched to a gene: 5. This CDR3 is 14 amino acids long. CDR1 is MNHNY, CDR2 SVGAGI, per germline (reference sequence). This CDR3 is CASSSGDRATEAFF. In nucleotides, the CDR3 is TGTGCCAGCAGTTCCGGGGACAGGGCTACTGAAGCTTTCTTT.

This sequence joins TRBV21-1 and TRBJ1-1. TRBV21-1 is a recognized pseudogene. The CDR3 has 16 amino acids. The chain's CDR3 is CASRGRLATIRTEAFF. CDR3 nucleotide sequence: TGTGCCAGCAGGGGTCGACTAGCCACAATTCGCACTGAAGCTTTCTTT.

The chain is built from TRBV2 and TRBJ2-1; D possibly corresponds to TRBD1 (6 bases). V gave up 5 bases and J gave up 8 bases, with 16 bases separating them. This CDR3 is 14 amino acids long. CDR1 and CDR2 from the germline V gene are SNHLY and FYNNEI. The CDR3 DNA reads as TGTGCCAGCAGTTCAGGGGCTGTTACAGATGAGCAGTTCTTC. It is translated as CASSSGAVTDEQFF. Together with reference TRBV2 and TRBJ2-1, the CDR3 gives the full variable domain: EPEVTQTPSHQVTQMGQEVILRCVPISNHLYFYWYRQILGQKVEFLVSFYNNEISEKSEIFDDQFSVERPDGSNFTLKIRSTKLEDSAMYFCASSSGAVTDEQFFGPGTRLTVL.

This clone appeared a single time. V gene TRBV28 combines with J gene TRBJ2-1; 8 positions agree with TRBD2. The CDR3 contains 14 residues. Germline V gives CDR1 MDHEN, CDR2 SYDVKM. Trimming took 1 base from V and 7 from J; bases not matched to a gene: 3. CDR3 loop: CASSLSPGGNEQFF. The CDR3 DNA is TGTGCCAGCAGTTTATCCCCGGGGGGGAATGAGCAGTTCTTC.

The chain combines TRBV7-7 with TRBJ2-2, with D perhaps TRBD2 (7 bases). CDR1 is SSHAT, CDR2 FNYEAQ, per germline (reference sequence). The CDR3 sequence is 16 residues long. Trimming removed 1 base from V and 5 bases from J, with 14 bases in between. The CDR3 loop is CASSLVSAGATGELFF. The CDR3 DNA sequence: TGTGCCAGCAGCTTAGTGTCGGCGGGGGCGACCGGGGAGCTGTTTTTT.

The chain recombines TRBV28 with TRBJ2-7; D is perhaps TRBD2 (7 bases). Germline-derived CDR1 and CDR2 are MDHEN and SYDVKM. The CDR3 totals 15 residues. V lost 6 bases, J lost 5 bases, and 20 bases lay in between. The CDR3 nucleotides are TGTGCCAGCAGCCCCGGGGGCGGGAGTATCCACGAGCAGTACTTC. As protein: CASSPGGGSIHEQYF.

This chain connects TRBV6-1 to TRBJ2-3; D not resolved. V was cut by 0 bases and J by 6 bases, with 13 bases left in between. The CDR3 length is 15 residues. In germline, CDR1 is MNHNS, CDR2 SASEGT. The CDR3 sequence: CASSEASSGSDTQYF. CDR3 bases: TGTGCCAGCAGTGAAGCATCTTCCGGGTCCGATACGCAGTATTTT.

The CDR3 bases are TGTGCCAGCAGAGAGGACAGCGTCTATGGCTACACCTTC. Protein product: CASREDSVYGYTF. The rearrangement links TRBV2 to TRBJ1-2; a weak D match, TRBD1 (6 bases). The CDR3 has 13 amino acids. Trimming stripped 6 bases from V and 4 bases from J, with 12 bases between. The germline V gene has CDR1 SNHLY and CDR2 FYNNEI.

The gene calls are TRBV30 and TRBJ2-7; D possibly corresponds to TRBD1 (6 bases). Trimming cost V 5 bases and J 0 bases, with 14 bases left between them. The CDR3 spans 14 residues. CDR1 and CDR2 from the germline V gene are GTSNPN and SVGIG (reference sequence). For the CDR3, the DNA is TGTGCCTGGGAAGACAGGCAGAGCTCCTACGAGCAGTACTTC. It yields the protein CAWEDRQSSYEQYF.

This chain links TRBV6-1 with TRBJ2-3; 8 nucleotides agree with TRBD1. There are 14 residues in the CDR3. Germline-derived CDR1 and CDR2 are MNHNS and SASEGT. The V and J ends lost 6 bases and 1 base, in that order; junction bases with no gene match: 3. In nucleotides, the CDR3 is TGTGCCAGCAGCCAGACAGGGGGCACAGATACGCAGTATTTT. Translation gives CASSQTGGTDTQYF.

This clone appeared a single time. V gene TRBV6-1 combines with J gene TRBJ1-1, with D tentatively TRBD1 (5 bases). Trimming took off 7 bases at V and 0 bases at J, with 12 bases between the two ends. This CDR3 contains 14 residues. Per the germline V gene, CDR1 is MNHNS and CDR2 is SASEGT. The CDR3 coding sequence is TGTGCCAGCAAGGTGGGCAGGGTGAACACTGAAGCTTTCTTT. Protein: CASKVGRVNTEAFF.

The chain recombines TRBV6-5 with TRBJ1-1, with TRBD1 identical over 7 bases. The CDR3 totals 16 residues. Trimming at V came to 4 bases and at J to 4 bases, leaving 12 bases not matched to a gene. Germline CDR1 is MNHEY and CDR2 is SVGAGI. Here the CDR3 DNA reads TGTGCCAGCAGTTGGACTGCACAGGGGATAGGCACTGAAGCTTTCTTT. It codes for CASSWTAQGIGTEAFF.

This clone occurred once. V usage is TRBV27 and J usage is TRBJ2-3, with 8 bases fitting TRBD2. With 5 bases clipped from V and 5 bases from J, the junction kept 12 bases outside the gene matches. CDR3 length equals 16 residues. The germline V gene encodes CDR1 MNHEY and CDR2 SMNVEV (reference sequence). The DNA of the CDR3 is TGTGCCAGCAGTCCTGATAGCGGGGTGGGTGTAGATACGCAGTATTTT. This translates into CASSPDSGVGVDTQYF.

The chain is built from TRBV5-1 and TRBJ2-7; 9 bases are shared with TRBD2. CDR3 length: 14 residues. Germline lookup yields CDR1 SGHRS and CDR2 YFSETQ. After removal of 0 bases from V and 3 bases from J, the junction contained 1 base not matched to a gene. The DNA of the CDR3 is TGCGCCAGCAGCTTGGCTAGCGGGGACTACGAGCAGTACTTC. Translated: CASSLASGDYEQYF. Full variable domain (remainder filled in from reference TRBV5-1 and TRBJ2-7): KAGVTQTPRYLIKTRGQQVTLSCSPISGHRSVSWYQQTPGQGLQFLFEYFSETQRNKGNFPGRFSGRQFSNSRSEMNVSTLELGDSALYLCASSLASGDYEQYFGPGTRLTVT.

The genes are TRBV4-1 and TRBJ1-6, with no clear D. Trimming left V 5 bases short and J 3 bases short, with 14 bases between. CDR1 is MGHRA, CDR2 YSYEKL, per germline. This CDR3 is 16 amino acids long. CDR3 in amino acids: CASSAPTRDYNSPLHF. The CDR3 coding sequence is TGCGCCAGCAGCGCCCCCACACGGGACTATAATTCACCCCTCCACTTT.

The V and J genes are TRBV7-2 and TRBJ2-2; 7 bases map to TRBD2. Germline V gene lookup returns CDR1 SGHTA and CDR2 FQGNSA. Trimming removed 4 bases from V and 4 bases from J; junction bases left unmatched: 6. The CDR3 is made up of 15 amino acids. This CDR3 reads CASSSAGTITGELFF. CDR3 nucleotide sequence: TGTGCCAGCAGCTCGGCCGGGACTATCACCGGGGAGCTGTTTTTT.

The gene calls are TRBV5-1 and TRBJ1-4, with D perhaps TRBD1 (6 bases). Trimming left V 4 bases short and J 8 bases short, with 18 bases between. CDR3 length: 15 residues. The germline CDR1 and CDR2 sequences are SGHRS and YFSETQ. CDR3 in amino acids: CASSGNTGLDEKLFF. CDR3 DNA sequence: TGCGCCAGCAGCGGTAATACAGGGTTAGACGAAAAACTGTTTTTT.

The chain is built from TRBV29-1 and TRBJ1-2; a possible D gene is TRBD1 (6 bases). Germline CDR1 and CDR2: SQVTM and ANQGSEA. The V gene lost 0 bases and the J gene lost 8 bases, with 13 bases spanning the gap. The CDR3 runs to 13 residues. CDR3: CSVEDGQTGGYTF. CDR3 DNA sequence: TGCAGCGTTGAAGATGGACAGACTGGGGGCTACACCTTC.

This rearrangement joins TRBV4-1 to TRBJ2-2; 7 nucleotides align to TRBD2. The CDR3 runs 17 residues. The trim removed 0 bases at V and 0 bases at J, leaving 4 bases unmatched. Germline loops: CDR1 MGHRA, CDR2 YSYEKL. The CDR3, as DNA: TGCGCCAGCAGCCAAGAGGGGGGACTAACGAACACCGGGGAGCTGTTTTTT. It translates to CASSQEGGLTNTGELFF.

This clone was seen once. V gene TRBV2 combines with J gene TRBJ2-7; TRBD2 might be the D (6 bases). Germline V lookup: CDR1 SNHLY, CDR2 FYNNEI. The CDR3 is made up of 12 amino acids. V lost 8 bases and J 3 bases, leaving 11 bases between the germline ends. The CDR3 region is CASGGMNYEQYF. DNA for the CDR3: TGTGCCAGCGGCGGGATGAACTACGAGCAGTACTTC.

The chain uses TRBV6-5 and TRBJ1-4; possibly TRBD1 for D (5 bases). V was trimmed by 0 bases and J by 4 bases, leaving 9 bases between them. Germline loops: CDR1 MNHEY, CDR2 SVGAGI. The CDR3 is made up of 15 amino acids. The CDR3 DNA is TGTGCCAGCAGTTACTCCACAGGCCGTAATGAAAAACTGTTTTTT. This sequence encodes CASSYSTGRNEKLFF.